The 26 T cell receptor beta chains below were found in one sample sequenced in a study of blood T cell repertoires in COVID-19. Using immunoSEQ multiplex PCR, the repertoire was profiled, and TCRdb retains in-frame clones only, with some absent. The data contain a few hundred thousand clones, 75% to 90% of them seen just once; the ten biggest clones take up less than 9%. The specimen was peripheral blood. The receptors originated from an older woman with COVID-19, enrolled during active disease.

The rearrangement uses TRBV3-1 (or the pseudogene TRBV3-2) and TRBJ1-2; the match to TRBD1 covers 7 bases. The CDR3 is made up of 14 amino acids. V dropped 3 bases and J dropped 8; count of bases not matched to a gene: 9. Per the germline V gene, CDR1 is LGHDT and CDR2 is YNNKEL (reference sequence). CDR3 DNA: TGTGCCAGCAGCCATCGACAGGGTGGGGAAGGCTACACCTTC. Encoded protein: CASSHRQGGEGYTF.

The rearrangement joins TRBV20-1 to TRBJ2-3; 14 positions match TRBD2. Germline values: CDR1 DFQATT, CDR2 SNEGSKA (reference sequence). The CDR3 spans 16 residues. Trimming removed 3 bases from V and 3 bases from J; junction bases left unmatched: 5. CDR3 region: CSASPTSGGATDTQYF. CDR3 bases: TGCAGTGCTAGTCCGACTAGCGGGGGGGCGACAGATACGCAGTATTTT.

This sequence joins TRBV5-1 and TRBJ2-5; D is unclear. V lost 0 bases, J lost 5 bases, and 11 bases lay in between. CDR1 is SGHRS and CDR2 is YFSETQ in the germline V gene. This CDR3 has 14 residues. DNA of the CDR3: TGCGCCAGCAGCTTGGCCGTAGCCTCCGAGACCCAGTACTTC. Translating it yields CASSLAVASETQYF.

V and J are TRBV11-1 and TRBJ1-2, with 9 bases matching TRBD1. Germline V lookup: CDR1 SGHAT, CDR2 FQDESV (reference sequence). Losses at the gene ends were 2 bases for V and 3 bases for J; bases not matched to a gene: 4. The CDR3 is made up of 15 amino acids. CDR3 sequence (DNA): TGTGCCAGCAGCTTACCACAGGGGGCCGACTATGGCTACACCTTC. As protein: CASSLPQGADYGYTF.

The chain carries TRBV7-9 and TRBJ2-5, with D perhaps matching TRBD1 (6 bases). The CDR3 runs 14 residues. V lost 5 bases and J 7 bases, leaving 17 bases between the germline ends. Germline V gene data show CDR1 as SEHNR and CDR2 as FQNEAQ (reference sequence). The CDR3 region has the DNA TGTGCCAGCAGCCAGGACAGATACCAATGGACCCAGTACTTC. As protein: CASSQDRYQWTQYF.

The rearrangement links TRBV2 to TRBJ1-5; TRBD1 aligns across 8 bases. J gave up 0 bases and V 6 bases, and 7 bases lay outside the gene matches. The germline V gene encodes CDR1 SNHLY and CDR2 FYNNEI. This CDR3 has 16 residues. The CDR3 nucleotides are TGTGCCAGCAGCCCTAAGGGACAGGTTAGCAATCAGCCCCAGCATTTT. It is translated as CASSPKGQVSNQPQHF.

The chain recombines TRBV4-3 with TRBJ2-2, with 8 bases matching TRBD1. This CDR3 has 17 amino acids. After removal of 2 bases from V and 3 bases from J, the junction contained 8 bases not matched to a gene. Germline CDR1 is LGHNA and CDR2 is YSLEER. CDR3 amino acids: CASSQQSGTGHTGELFF. The CDR3 bases are TGCGCCAGCAGCCAACAATCCGGGACAGGTCACACCGGGGAGCTGTTTTTT.

This chain connects TRBV18 to TRBJ1-2; perhaps TRBD1 as D (5 bases). The CDR3 runs 15 residues. V lost 2 bases and J lost 3, with 13 bases in between. Germline CDR1 reads KGHSH; CDR2 reads LQKENI. CDR3 coding DNA: TGTGCCAGCTCACCAGTCCCGCGGGGGGACTATGGCTACACCTTC. Its translation: CASSPVPRGDYGYTF.

The chain has TRBV6-2 or TRBV6-3 and TRBJ2-2, with 9 bases that match TRBD1. Per the germline V gene, CDR1 is MNHEY and CDR2 is SVGEGT. The CDR3 consists of 19 residues. Trimming took 2 bases from V and 6 from J; bases not matched to a gene: 16. DNA of the CDR3: TGTGCCAGCAGTTACACCCTAAGACAGGGGGTGATTCAGGCCGGGGAGCTGTTTTTT. Translated, it gives CASSYTLRQGVIQAGELFF.

The chain recombines TRBV2 with TRBJ2-3, with D possibly matching TRBD1 (6 bases). CDR1 and CDR2 from the germline V gene are SNHLY and FYNNEI. V lost 3 bases to trimming and J lost 2 bases, with 9 bases between them. This CDR3 is built from 14 residues. CDR3 protein: CASSEGAYTDTQYF. CDR3 DNA sequence: TGTGCCAGCAGTGAGGGGGCCTACACAGATACGCAGTATTTT.

This clone was counted only a few times. This chain uses TRBV5-1 with TRBJ1-5; possible D gene TRBD1, 6 bases. V shed 0 bases and J shed 4 bases, with 8 bases lying between them. The CDR3 length is 14 residues. Germline CDR1 reads SGHRS; CDR2 reads YFSETQ. CDR3 sequence (DNA): TGCGCCAGCAGCTTGGGGACAGCTAATCAGCCCCAGCATTTT. It yields the protein CASSLGTANQPQHF.

This clone was observed a few times. The CDR3 DNA is TGTGCCAGCAGTCCTACTAGCGGGGGACTTCGCGTGGAGCAGTACTTC. Translating gives CASSPTSGGLRVEQYF. This sequence joins TRBV28 and TRBJ2-7, with 11 bases aligning to TRBD2. The germline CDR1 and CDR2 sequences are MDHEN and SYDVKM. There are 16 residues in the CDR3. The junction had 13 bases not matched to a gene; V was cut back by 5 bases and J by 7 bases.

The CDR3: CASSSTGFNEKLFF. The CDR3 bases are TGCGCCAGCAGCTCTACAGGGTTTAATGAAAAACTGTTTTTT. V gene TRBV5-1 combines with J gene TRBJ1-4, with D possibly matching TRBD1 (6 bases). Per the germline V gene, CDR1 is SGHRS and CDR2 is YFSETQ. The CDR3 has 14 amino acids. Trimming stripped 3 bases from V and 4 bases from J, with 10 bases between.

J is TRBJ2-3 and V is TRBV30, with 10 positions matching TRBD2. Germline V gene data show CDR1 as GTSNPN and CDR2 as SVGIG (reference sequence). The CDR3 extends over 14 amino acids. The V gene end was trimmed by 1 base and the J gene end by 6 bases; junction bases not matched to a gene: 4. Here the CDR3 DNA reads TGTGCCTGGAGTGCAGCGGGGGGGCAGGATACGCAGTATTTT. Residues: CAWSAAGGQDTQYF.

The chain has TRBV23-1 and TRBJ2-2; TRBD1 matches at 10 bases. TRBV23-1 is marked as an open reading frame, function uncertain. The trim removed 7 bases at V and 0 bases at J, leaving 14 bases unmatched. CDR3 size: 19 residues. DNA of the CDR3: TGCGCCAGCAAGGGGGGGGACAGGGGATCGTTCGCGAACACCGGGGAGCTGTTTTTT. Residues: CASKGGDRGSFANTGELFF.

The J gene is TRBJ1-2, the V gene TRBV9, with 7 bases identical to TRBD1. V lost 7 bases and J lost 2; bases outside the gene matches: 8. CDR1 SGDLS and CDR2 YYNGEE come from the germline V gene. The CDR3 consists of 14 residues. For the CDR3, the DNA is TGTGCCAGCGCGGAGGCAGGGGGAAACTATGGCTACACCTTC. Translating gives CASAEAGGNYGYTF. The full variable domain, rest sourced from reference TRBV9 and TRBJ1-2, is DSGVTQTPKHLITATGQRVTLRCSPRSGDLSVYWYQQSLDQGLQFLIQYYNGEERAKGNILERFSAQQFPDLHSELNLSSLELGDSALYFCASAEAGGNYGYTFGSGTRLTVV.

The DNA of the CDR3 is TGTGCCAGCAGCCTATCTGACTCTTGGGAGGGCTACGAGCAGTACTTC. This translates into CASSLSDSWEGYEQYF. This chain uses TRBV7-6 with TRBJ2-7, with 7 bases aligning to TRBD2. This CDR3 is 16 amino acids long. Germline assignment: CDR1 SGHVS and CDR2 FNYEAQ. Germline trimming cut 5 bases from V and 3 bases from J; bases unmatched to any gene: 13.

This chain connects TRBV5-4 to TRBJ2-5, with D possibly TRBD1 on 5 matching bases. Germline V gene sequence: CDR1 SGHNT, CDR2 YYREEE (reference sequence). V shed 3 bases and J shed 4 bases, with 13 bases lying between them. The CDR3 is 14 amino acids. CDR3: CASSSPGQGETQYF. DNA for the CDR3: TGTGCCAGCAGCTCACCCGGACAAGGAGAGACCCAGTACTTC.

The V call is TRBV3-1 (or the pseudogene TRBV3-2), the J call TRBJ2-3, with 7 bases fitting TRBD1. Germline V gene sequence: CDR1 LGHDT, CDR2 YNNKEL (reference sequence). The CDR3 loop spans 13 amino acids. Trimming removed 5 bases from V and 9 bases from J; junction bases left unmatched: 8. CDR3 loop: CASSFTTGETQYF. CDR3 nucleotides: TGTGCCAGCAGCTTTACAACAGGGGAAACGCAGTATTTT.

The rearrangement uses TRBV6-5 and TRBJ2-2; the match to TRBD1 covers 9 bases. This CDR3 spans 14 amino acids. Per germline, CDR1 MNHEY and CDR2 SVGAGI. Trimming removed 6 bases from V and 6 bases from J; junction bases left unmatched: 5. As DNA, the CDR3 is TGTGCCAGCAGCTTCGGGACAGGGTCCGGGGAGCTGTTTTTT. Protein product: CASSFGTGSGELFF.

The chain couples TRBV7-7 to TRBJ1-3; weak D call: TRBD1 (6 bases). CDR3 length: 15 residues. The germline V gene encodes CDR1 SSHAT and CDR2 FNYEAQ (reference sequence). V lost 0 bases, J lost 3 bases, and 9 bases lay in between. CDR3 nucleotide sequence: TGTGCCAGCAGCTTAGCGCAGGGGCTTGGAAACACCATATATTTT. It yields the protein CASSLAQGLGNTIYF.

The J gene is TRBJ2-7, the V gene TRBV9; a possible D gene is TRBD1 (5 bases). The germline V gene encodes CDR1 SGDLS and CDR2 YYNGEE. The CDR3 runs 14 residues. V gave up 4 bases and J gave up 0 bases, with 11 bases separating them. Here the CDR3 DNA reads TGTGCCAGCAGCCCAGACAGCTTCTCCTACGAGCAGTACTTC. Amino acid sequence: CASSPDSFSYEQYF.

This rearrangement joins TRBV19 to TRBJ2-1; 9 nucleotides agree with TRBD1. Losses at the gene ends were 11 bases for V and 6 bases for J; bases not matched to a gene: 14. Germline V gene sequence: CDR1 LNHDA, CDR2 SQIVND (reference sequence). The CDR3 length is 15 residues. This CDR3 reads CACRRRTGVANEQFF. The CDR3 bases are TGTGCCTGCCGTAGAAGGACAGGGGTGGCCAATGAGCAGTTCTTC. Full variable domain (missing parts from reference TRBV19 and TRBJ2-1): DGGITQSPKYLFRKEGQNVTLSCEQNLNHDAMYWYRQDPGQGLRLIYYSQIVNDFQKGDIAEGYSVSREKKESFPLTVTSAQKNPTAFYLCACRRRTGVANEQFFGPGTRLTVL.

This clone has just a few counts. The chain joins TRBV6-2 or TRBV6-3 to TRBJ1-3; 10 nucleotides line up with TRBD1. The CDR3 contains 15 residues. The V segment lost 5 bases and the J segment 2 bases; nucleotides outside the gene matches: 3. In germline, CDR1 is MNHEY, CDR2 SVGEGT. The CDR3 spells CASSRQGAAGNTIYF. DNA of the CDR3: TGTGCCAGCAGTCGACAGGGGGCAGCTGGAAACACCATATATTTT.

This chain uses TRBV6-5 with TRBJ1-1, with 7 bases identical to TRBD1. The CDR3 runs 11 residues. Germline lookup yields CDR1 MNHEY and CDR2 SVGAGI. Losses at the gene ends were 8 bases for V and 8 bases for J; bases not matched to a gene: 5. The CDR3 DNA sequence: TGTGCCAGCGATCGGACAGGCGAAGCTTTCTTT. Its translation: CASDRTGEAFF.

The genes are TRBV7-9 and TRBJ1-6, with a tentative D call TRBD1 (6 bases). V was cut by 2 bases and J by 9 bases, with 8 bases left in between. Germline values: CDR1 SEHNR, CDR2 FQNEAQ (reference sequence). CDR3 length: 13 amino acids. DNA of the CDR3: TGTGCCAGCAGCTTACTGACAGGTTCACCCCTCCACTTT. Translated: CASSLLTGSPLHF.